The following is a T cell receptor beta chain sequence with its context. The CDR3 length is 14 residues. Germline CDR1 SGHNT, CDR2 YYREEE (reference sequence). Trimming removed 4 bases at V and 4 bases at J, with 13 bases between. The sample comes from a study of blood T cell repertoires in COVID-19. Background on the study: PBMCs, B-cell-depleted T cells, or T cells were the source of the cDNA or gDNA that made up the material.

Original processing methods: Estimation of nucleated cell counts relied on the amplification of reference gene primers. The data were produced by immunoSEQ multiplex PCR, yet TCRdb's version contains in-frame clones alone and is incomplete. V, J and clone size are those of that table, while D and trimming were read from the DNA. The table records approximately 110,000 clones, 92% of them present only once. The source is a man aged 45 to 65 with COVID-19, enrolled during active disease. Input material: peripheral blood. V usage is TRBV5-4 and J usage is TRBJ2-3, with D possibly TRBD1 on 5 matching bases. The CDR3 nucleotides are TGTGCCAGCAGCCCGCTGGGGCCTTCAGATACGCAGTATTTT. The encoded protein is CASSPLGPSDTQYF.